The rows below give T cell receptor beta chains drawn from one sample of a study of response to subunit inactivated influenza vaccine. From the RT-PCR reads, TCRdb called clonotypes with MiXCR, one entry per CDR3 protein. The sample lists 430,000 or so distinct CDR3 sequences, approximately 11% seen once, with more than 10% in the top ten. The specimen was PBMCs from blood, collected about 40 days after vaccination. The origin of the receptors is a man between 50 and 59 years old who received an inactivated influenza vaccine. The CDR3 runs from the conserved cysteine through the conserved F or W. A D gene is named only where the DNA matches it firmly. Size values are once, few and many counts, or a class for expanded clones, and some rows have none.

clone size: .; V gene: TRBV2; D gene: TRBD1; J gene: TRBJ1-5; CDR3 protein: CASSGQGSSNQPQHF; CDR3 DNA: TGTGCCAGCAGCGGACAGGGATCGAGCAATCAGCCCCAGCATTTT
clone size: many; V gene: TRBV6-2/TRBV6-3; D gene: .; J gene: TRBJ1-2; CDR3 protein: CASSYGGYGYTF; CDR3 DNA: TGTGCCAGCAGTTACGGCGGTTATGGCTACACCTTC
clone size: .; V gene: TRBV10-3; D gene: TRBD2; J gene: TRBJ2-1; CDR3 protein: CAISLSGSSYNEQFF; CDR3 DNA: TGTGCCATCAGCCTTAGCGGGAGCTCCTACAATGAGCAGTTCTTC
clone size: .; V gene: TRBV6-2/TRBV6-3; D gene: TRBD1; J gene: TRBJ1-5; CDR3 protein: CASTTRTGNSNQPQHF; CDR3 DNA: TGTGCCAGCACCACGCGGACAGGGAATAGCAATCAGCCCCAGCATTTT
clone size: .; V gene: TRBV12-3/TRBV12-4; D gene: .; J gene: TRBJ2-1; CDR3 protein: CASGQSSYNEQFF; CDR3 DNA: TGTGCCAGTGGACAGAGCTCCTACAATGAGCAGTTCTTC
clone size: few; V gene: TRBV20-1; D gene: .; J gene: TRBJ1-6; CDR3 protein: CSARSRSYSYNSPLHF; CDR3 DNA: TGCAGTGCTAGAAGTCGGAGCTACTCCTATAATTCACCCCTCCACTTT
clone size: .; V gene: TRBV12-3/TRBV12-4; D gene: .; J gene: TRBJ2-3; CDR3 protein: CASRPDASGTHDTQYF; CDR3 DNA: TGTGCCAGCAGGCCGGACGCCTCGGGGACACACGATACGCAGTATTTT
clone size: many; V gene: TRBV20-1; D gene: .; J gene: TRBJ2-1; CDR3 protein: CSARRETYNEQFF; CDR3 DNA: TGCAGTGCTAGGCGGGAAACATACAATGAGCAGTTCTTC
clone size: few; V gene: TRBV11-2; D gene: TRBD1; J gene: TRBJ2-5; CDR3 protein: CASRTQGAPGTQYF; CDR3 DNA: TGTGCCAGCAGGACGCAGGGGGCCCCCGGGACCCAGTACTTC
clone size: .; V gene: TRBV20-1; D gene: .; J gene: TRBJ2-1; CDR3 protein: CSARLDTYNEQFF; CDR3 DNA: TGCAGTGCCAGACTAGACACCTACAATGAGCAGTTCTTC
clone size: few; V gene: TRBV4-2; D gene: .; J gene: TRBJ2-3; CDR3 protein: CASSQGPRGGDTQYF; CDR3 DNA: TGTGCCAGCAGCCAAGGGCCCAGGGGTGGGGATACGCAGTATTTT
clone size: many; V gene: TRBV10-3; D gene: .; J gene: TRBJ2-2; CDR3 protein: CAITSTAGELFF; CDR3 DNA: TGTGCCATCACCTCGACGGCCGGGGAGCTGTTTTTT
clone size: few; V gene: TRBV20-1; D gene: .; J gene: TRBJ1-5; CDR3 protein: CSAGRGGDQPQHF; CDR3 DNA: TGCAGTGCGGGAAGGGGAGGGGATCAGCCCCAGCATTTT
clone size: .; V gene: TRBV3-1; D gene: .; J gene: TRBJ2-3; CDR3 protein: CASSQLLDTDTQYF; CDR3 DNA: TGTGCCAGCAGCCAATTACTAGACACAGATACGCAGTATTTT
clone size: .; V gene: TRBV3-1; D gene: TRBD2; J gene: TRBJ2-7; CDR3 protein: CASSQGGTTRGPYEQYF; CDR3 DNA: TGTGCCAGCAGCCAGGGGGGGACTACCCGGGGCCCCTACGAGCAGTACTTC
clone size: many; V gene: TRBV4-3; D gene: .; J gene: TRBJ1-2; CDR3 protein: CASSQGGGYTF; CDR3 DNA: TGCGCCAGCAGCCAGGGGGGTGGCTACACCTTC
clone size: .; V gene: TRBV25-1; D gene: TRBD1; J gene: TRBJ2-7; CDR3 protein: CASSKRRTGGAEQYF; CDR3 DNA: TGTGCCAGCAGTAAACGACGGACAGGGGGCGCCGAGCAGTACTTC
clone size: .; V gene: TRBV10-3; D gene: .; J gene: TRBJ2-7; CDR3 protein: CAIRAGQPPYEQYF; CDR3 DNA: TGTGCCATCAGGGCGGGACAGCCCCCCTACGAGCAGTACTTC
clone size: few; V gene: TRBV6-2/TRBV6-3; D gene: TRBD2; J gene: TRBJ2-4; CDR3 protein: CASSSPGTSAAGRKNIQYF; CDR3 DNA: TGTGCCAGCAGTTCCCCCGGCACTAGCGCGGCCGGTAGAAAAAACATTCAGTACTTC
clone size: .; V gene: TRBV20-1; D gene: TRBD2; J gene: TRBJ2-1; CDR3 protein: CSAWASGNINEQFF; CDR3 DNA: TGCAGTGCGTGGGCTAGCGGGAATATAAATGAGCAGTTCTTC
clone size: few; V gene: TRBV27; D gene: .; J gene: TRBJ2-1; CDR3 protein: CASSSRDWIGVNEQFF; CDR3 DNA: TGTGCCAGCAGTTCCCGGGACTGGATAGGGGTCAATGAGCAGTTCTTC
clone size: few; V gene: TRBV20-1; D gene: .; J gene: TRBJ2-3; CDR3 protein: CSARYRGPCTDTQYF; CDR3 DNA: TGCAGTGCTAGATACCGGGGACCCTGCACAGATACGCAGTATTTT
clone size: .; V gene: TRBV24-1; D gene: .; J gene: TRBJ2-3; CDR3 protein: CATSDRTVTQYF; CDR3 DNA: TGTGCCACCAGTGATAGGACAGTCACGCAGTATTTT
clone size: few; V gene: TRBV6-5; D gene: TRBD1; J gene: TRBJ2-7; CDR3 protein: CASSYATGGGEQYF; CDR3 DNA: TGTGCCAGCAGTTACGCGACAGGGGGCGGCGAGCAGTACTTC
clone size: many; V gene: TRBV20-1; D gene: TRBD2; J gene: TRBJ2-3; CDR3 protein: CSARDGTKSTDTQYF; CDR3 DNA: TGCAGTGCTAGAGATGGGACTAAATCCACAGATACGCAGTATTTT
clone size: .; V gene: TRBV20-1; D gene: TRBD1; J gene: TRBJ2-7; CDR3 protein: CSVGGQGSYEQYF; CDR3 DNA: TGCAGTGTCGGAGGACAGGGGTCCTACGAGCAGTACTTC
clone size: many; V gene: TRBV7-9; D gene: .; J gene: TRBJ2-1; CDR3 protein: CASSLGGTVNEQFF; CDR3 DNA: TGTGCCAGCAGCTTAGGAGGGACGGTCAATGAGCAGTTCTTC
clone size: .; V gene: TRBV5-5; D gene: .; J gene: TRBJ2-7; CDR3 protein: CASIAGSSYEQYF; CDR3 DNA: TGTGCCAGCATCGCGGGCAGCTCCTACGAGCAGTACTTC
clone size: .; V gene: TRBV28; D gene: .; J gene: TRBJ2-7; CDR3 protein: CASVGAAYEQYF; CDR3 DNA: TGTGCCAGTGTGGGGGCAGCCTACGAGCAGTACTTC
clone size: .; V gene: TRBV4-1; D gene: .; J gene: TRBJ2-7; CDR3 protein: CASSHRDSGAYEQYF; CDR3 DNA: TGCGCCAGCAGCCACCGGGACTCCGGGGCTTACGAGCAGTACTTC
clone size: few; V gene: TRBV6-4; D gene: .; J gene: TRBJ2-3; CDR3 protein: CASSDRGSGTDTQYF; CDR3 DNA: TGTGCCAGCAGTGATCGGGGGTCGGGCACAGATACGCAGTATTTT
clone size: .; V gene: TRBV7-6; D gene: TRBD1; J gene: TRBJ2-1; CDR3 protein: CASSRDRGEYNEQFF; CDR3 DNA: TGTGCCAGCAGCAGGGACAGGGGTGAATACAATGAGCAGTTCTTC
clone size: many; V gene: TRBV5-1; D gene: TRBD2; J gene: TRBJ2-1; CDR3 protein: CASSQGLSSYNEQFF; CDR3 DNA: TGCGCCAGCAGCCAGGGACTAAGCTCCTACAATGAGCAGTTCTTC